The 22 T cell receptor beta chains listed next were all sequenced from one sample in a study of cytomegalovirus exposure and HLA in healthy donors. PCR was performed using 60 Vbeta and 13 Jbeta primers. Assay used: immunoSEQ multiplex PCR; TCRdb lists only in-frame clones, some missing. The sample contains almost 70,000 clones, 65% to 70% of which appear only once. The sequenced sample was PBMCs. These receptors were collected from a male donor in good health and CMV-seropositive.

The rearrangement joins TRBV19 to TRBJ1-2, with a weak D call TRBD1 (5 bases). The CDR3 has 13 amino acids. Trimming stripped 4 bases from V and 8 bases from J, with 14 bases between. CDR1 is LNHDA, CDR2 SQIVND, per germline (reference sequence). The DNA for the CDR3 is TGTGCCAGTAGTACGGGCCCAGGGAACGGCTACACCTTC. It specifies CASSTGPGNGYTF.

The J gene is TRBJ2-5, the V gene TRBV7-6; the match to TRBD2 covers 13 bases. J was trimmed by 4 bases and V by 5 bases; bases with no gene match: 4. The CDR3 contains 15 residues. The germline V gene encodes CDR1 SGHVS and CDR2 FNYEAQ. The CDR3 region is CASSQRLAGGETQYF. The CDR3 nucleotides read TGTGCCAGCAGCCAGAGACTAGCGGGGGGAGAGACCCAGTACTTC.

The gene calls are TRBV10-3 and TRBJ2-5; D is unresolved. The length of the CDR3 is 14 residues. V shed 8 bases and J shed 2 bases, with 15 bases lying between them. Germline V gene sequence: CDR1 ENHRY, CDR2 SYGVKD. CDR3 amino acids: CAIGGRMSQETQYF. The CDR3 DNA reads TGTGCCATCGGCGGTAGAATGTCACAAGAGACCCAGTACTTC.

This clone showed up just once. The rearrangement joins TRBV2 to TRBJ1-3; tentative D call: TRBD1 (5 bases). CDR3 size: 12 residues. CDR1 SNHLY and CDR2 FYNNEI come from the germline V gene. Trimming stripped 6 bases from V and 4 bases from J, with 7 bases between. CDR3 in DNA: TGTGCCAGCAGCCAGGGAGGAAACACCATATATTTT. It translates to CASSQGGNTIYF.

The chain has TRBV19 and TRBJ1-1, with unresolved D. Trimming stripped 5 bases from V and 11 bases from J, with 9 bases between. The CDR3 loop spans 10 amino acids. Germline V lookup: CDR1 LNHDA, CDR2 SQIVND (reference sequence). The CDR3 DNA reads as TGTGCCAGTAGTCACCGTCGGGCTTTCTTT. Amino acid sequence: CASSHRRAFF.

The chain carries TRBV10-3 and TRBJ1-1; D unclear. This CDR3 has 15 amino acids. With 0 bases removed from V and 0 bases from J, the gap between germline ends came to 8 bases. Germline CDR1 and CDR2: ENHRY and SYGVKD. CDR3 nucleotide sequence: TGTGCCATCAGTGAGTCTGGGAGGATGAACACTGAAGCTTTCTTT. Protein sequence: CAISESGRMNTEAFF.

The V and J genes are TRBV5-1 and TRBJ2-7; 9 nucleotides match TRBD1. There are 15 residues in the CDR3. Germline V gene lookup returns CDR1 SGHRS and CDR2 YFSETQ. The V segment lost 4 bases and the J segment 3 bases; nucleotides outside the gene matches: 8. Written as DNA, the CDR3 is TGCGCCAGCAGCGACGGACGGGACAGGGACTACGAGCAGTACTTC. It is translated as CASSDGRDRDYEQYF.

The chain recombines TRBV5-4 with TRBJ2-5, with 8 bases fitting TRBD2. The DNA end favors TRBJ2-7, so the J call may be wrong. The CDR3 has 14 amino acids. The germline CDR1 and CDR2 sequences are SGHNT and YYREEE (reference sequence). The chain's CDR3 is CASSFLGGGYEQYF. Here the CDR3 DNA reads TGTGCCAGCAGTTTCCTCGGGGGGGGTTACGAGCAGTACTTC.

V is TRBV25-1 and J is TRBJ2-5; D unclear. V lost 2 bases, J lost 4 bases, and 8 bases lay in between. The CDR3 has 13 residues. Per germline, CDR1 MGHDK and CDR2 SYGVNS. The CDR3 reads CASSEKNGETQYF. CDR3 nucleotides: TGTGCCAGCAGTGAAAAGAACGGAGAGACCCAGTACTTC.

There are a few counts of this clone. The CDR3 region is CASSVLPTDTQYF. In nucleotides, the CDR3 is TGTGCCAGCAGTGTACTTCCCACAGATACGCAGTATTTT. The chain couples TRBV2 to TRBJ2-3; D not resolved. With 4 bases removed from V and 2 bases from J, the gap between germline ends came to 7 bases. The CDR3 contains 13 residues. CDR1 is SNHLY, CDR2 FYNNEI, per germline.

This clone has more than one count but fewer than ten. The rearrangement uses TRBV7-8 and TRBJ1-2; 7 bases line up with TRBD1. CDR1 SGHVS and CDR2 FQNEAQ come from the germline V gene. The CDR3 is 15 amino acids. Unmatched junction bases numbered 6, after V lost 1 base and J lost 4 bases. The CDR3 loop reads CASSLDTGVPYGYTF. The CDR3 coding sequence is TGTGCCAGCAGCTTAGATACAGGGGTGCCCTATGGCTACACCTTC.

The chain uses TRBV6-5 and TRBJ2-7, with TRBD1 identical over 7 bases. Germline V gives CDR1 MNHEY, CDR2 SVGAGI. J lost 0 bases, V lost 0 bases, and 2 bases had no gene match. The CDR3 has 15 residues. CDR3 nucleotide sequence: TGTGCCAGCAGTTACTCCTGGGACAGCTCCTACGAGCAGTACTTC. Protein: CASSYSWDSSYEQYF.

This clone has a handful of counts. The chain couples TRBV5-6 to TRBJ2-7; 7 nucleotides align to TRBD1. V shed 4 bases and J 0 bases; nucleotides not matched to a gene: 7. The germline CDR1 and CDR2 sequences are SGHDT and YYEEEE. There are 15 residues in the CDR3. CDR3 bases: TGTGCCAGCAGCACCCAGACAGGGAGCTCCTACGAGCAGTACTTC. This encodes CASSTQTGSSYEQYF.

V gene TRBV6-1 combines with J gene TRBJ1-4; no clear D. Germline values: CDR1 MNHNS, CDR2 SASEGT. The CDR3 sequence is 14 residues long. The V end was cut by 7 bases, the J end by 4 bases, with 13 bases between. The CDR3 spells CASTLGLVNEKLFF. The CDR3 nucleotides are TGTGCCAGCACCCTCGGACTGGTTAATGAAAAACTGTTTTTT.

CDR3 in DNA: TGTGCCAGCAGCTCGGGACAGGGGAATGAAAAACTGTTTTTT. Its translation is CASSSGQGNEKLFF. This chain connects TRBV5-6 to TRBJ1-4; TRBD1 agrees at 10 bases. This CDR3 has 14 amino acids. Germline CDR1 SGHDT, CDR2 YYEEEE. Unmatched junction bases numbered 1, after V lost 3 bases and J lost 5 bases.

There are a few counts of this clone. V usage is TRBV11-3 and J usage is TRBJ2-5, with 13 nucleotides matching TRBD2. This CDR3 is built from 16 residues. Germline V gene data show CDR1 as SGHNT and CDR2 as YENEEA. The ends lost 1 base at V and 1 base at J; junction bases unmatched: 0. CDR3 bases: TGTGCCAGCAGCTTAGGGACTAGCGGGGGCCAAGAGACCCAGTACTTC. Encoded protein: CASSLGTSGGQETQYF. The variable domain in full, with the rest retrieved from reference TRBV11-3 and TRBJ2-5, is EAGVVQSPRYKIIEKKQPVAFWCNPISGHNTLYWYLQNLGQGPELLIRYENEEAVDDSQLPKDRFSAERLKGVDSTLKIQPAELGDSAVYLCASSLGTSGGQETQYFGPGTRLLVL.

The rearrangement uses TRBV6-5 and TRBJ2-2; tentatively, D is TRBD2 (5 bases). Trimming took off 7 bases at V and 0 bases at J, with 12 bases between the two ends. Germline lookup yields CDR1 MNHEY and CDR2 SVGAGI. This CDR3 spans 15 amino acids. The CDR3 loop is CASIPSLANTGELFF. The CDR3 nucleotides read TGTGCCAGCATCCCCTCACTAGCGAACACCGGGGAGCTGTTTTTT.

The chain couples TRBV5-1 to TRBJ2-5; tentative D call: TRBD1 (6 bases). This CDR3 comprises 15 residues. V gave up 1 base and J gave up 2 bases, with 12 bases separating them. In germline, CDR1 is SGHRS, CDR2 YFSETQ. CDR3 in amino acids: CASSLIGQPQETQYF. The CDR3 DNA sequence: TGCGCCAGCAGCTTGATTGGACAGCCACAAGAGACCCAGTACTTC.

Of note for this clone: A junction end diverges from the germline sequence, so it may reflect a read error. The chain links TRBV7-9 to TRBJ2-7; the match to TRBD1 covers 7 bases. Germline loops: CDR1 SEHNR, CDR2 FQNEAQ (reference sequence). The CDR3 has 13 amino acids. The CDR3 region is CASSPTGGTALNF. The CDR3 region has the DNA TGTGCCAGCAGCCCAACCGGTGGGACAGCTCTTAACTTC.

This chain uses TRBV19 with TRBJ2-7, with 7 bases aligning to TRBD1. The CDR3 runs 16 residues. V dropped 1 base and J dropped 2; count of bases not matched to a gene: 8. Germline loops: CDR1 LNHDA, CDR2 SQIVND (reference sequence). CDR3: CASSIARDSLTYEQYF. DNA of the CDR3: TGTGCCAGTAGTATAGCCCGGGACAGCCTTACCTACGAGCAGTACTTC.

This chain links TRBV18 with TRBJ2-2; 11 bases align to TRBD1. This CDR3 comprises 16 residues. Looked up from germline, CDR1 is KGHSH and CDR2 is LQKENI. The V and J ends lost 4 bases and 4 bases, in that order; junction bases with no gene match: 5. The CDR3 region has the DNA TGTGCCAGCTCACGAGGACAGGGGGCGATCACCGGGGAGCTGTTTTTT. Its protein is CASSRGQGAITGELFF.

Details on this clone: This CDR3 is also generated by other DNA sequences in the sample. The chain carries TRBV7-9 and TRBJ2-1, with D perhaps matching TRBD2 (6 bases). The CDR3 extends over 16 amino acids. Per germline, CDR1 SEHNR and CDR2 FQNEAQ (reference sequence). With 2 bases removed from V and 6 bases from J, the gap between germline ends came to 17 bases. The CDR3 sequence is CASSLSSGKRANEQFF. CDR3 nucleotides: TGTGCCAGCAGCTTATCCAGCGGCAAGCGGGCCAATGAGCAGTTCTTC.